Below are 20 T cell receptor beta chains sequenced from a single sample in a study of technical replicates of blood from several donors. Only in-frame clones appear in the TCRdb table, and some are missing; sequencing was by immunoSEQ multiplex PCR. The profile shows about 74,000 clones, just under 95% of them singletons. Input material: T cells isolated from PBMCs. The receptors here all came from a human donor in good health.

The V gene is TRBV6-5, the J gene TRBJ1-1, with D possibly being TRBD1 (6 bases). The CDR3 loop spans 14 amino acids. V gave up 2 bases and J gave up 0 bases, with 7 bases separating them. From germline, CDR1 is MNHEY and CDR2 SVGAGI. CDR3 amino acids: CASSYGQMNTEAFF. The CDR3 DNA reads TGTGCCAGCAGTTACGGACAGATGAACACTGAAGCTTTCTTT.

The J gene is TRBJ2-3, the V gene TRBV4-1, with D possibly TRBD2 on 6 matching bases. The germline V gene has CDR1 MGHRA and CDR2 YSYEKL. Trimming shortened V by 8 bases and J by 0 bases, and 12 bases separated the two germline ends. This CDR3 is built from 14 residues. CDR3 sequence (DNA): TGCGCCAGCCGGTTAGCGGTAAGCACAGATACGCAGTATTTT. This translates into CASRLAVSTDTQYF.

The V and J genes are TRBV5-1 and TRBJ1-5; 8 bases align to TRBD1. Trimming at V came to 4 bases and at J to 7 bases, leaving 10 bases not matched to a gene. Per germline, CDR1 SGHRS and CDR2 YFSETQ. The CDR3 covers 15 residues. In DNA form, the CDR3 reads TGCGCCAGCAGCATGGAGACAGGGGTGGGACAGCCCCAGCATTTT. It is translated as CASSMETGVGQPQHF.

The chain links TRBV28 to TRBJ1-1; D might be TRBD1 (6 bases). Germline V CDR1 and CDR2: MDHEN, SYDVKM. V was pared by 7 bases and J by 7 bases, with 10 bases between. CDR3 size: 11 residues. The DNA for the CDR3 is TGTGCCAGCAAATACAGGGATGAAGCTTTCTTT. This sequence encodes CASKYRDEAFF.

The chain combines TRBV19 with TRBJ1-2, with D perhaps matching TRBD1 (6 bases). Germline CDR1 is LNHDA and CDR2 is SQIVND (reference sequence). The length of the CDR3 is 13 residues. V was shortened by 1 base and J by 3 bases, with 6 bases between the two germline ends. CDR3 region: CASSIGTDYGYTF. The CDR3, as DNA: TGTGCCAGTAGTATAGGGACAGACTATGGCTACACCTTC.

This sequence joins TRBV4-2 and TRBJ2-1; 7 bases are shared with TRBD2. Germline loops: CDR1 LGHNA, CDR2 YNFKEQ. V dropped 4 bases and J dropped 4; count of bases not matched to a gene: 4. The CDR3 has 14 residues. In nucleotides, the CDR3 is TGTGCCAGCAGCCGCGGGGGACCGTACAATGAGCAGTTCTTC. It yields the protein CASSRGGPYNEQFF.

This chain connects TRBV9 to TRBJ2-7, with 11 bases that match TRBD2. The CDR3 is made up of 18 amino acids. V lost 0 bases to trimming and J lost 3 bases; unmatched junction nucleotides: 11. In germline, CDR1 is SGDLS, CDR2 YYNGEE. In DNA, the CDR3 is TGTGCCAGCAGCGTAGAGGCCCCTAGCGGGGGGACCATCTACGAGCAGTACTTC. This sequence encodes CASSVEAPSGGTIYEQYF.

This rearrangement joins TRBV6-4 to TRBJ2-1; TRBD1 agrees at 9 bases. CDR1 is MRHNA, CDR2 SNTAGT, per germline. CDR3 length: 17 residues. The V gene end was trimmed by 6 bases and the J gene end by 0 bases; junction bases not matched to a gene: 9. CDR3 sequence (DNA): TGTGCCAGCAGCCCAATGACAGGGGGGTCCTCCTACAATGAGCAGTTCTTC. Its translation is CASSPMTGGSSYNEQFF.

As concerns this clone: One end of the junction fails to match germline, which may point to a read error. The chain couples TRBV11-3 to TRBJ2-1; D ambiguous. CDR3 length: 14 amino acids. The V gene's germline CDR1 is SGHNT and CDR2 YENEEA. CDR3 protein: CASSLDSSDNEQFF. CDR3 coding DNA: TGTGCCAGCAGCTTAGATTCCTCCGACAATGAGCAGTTCTTC.

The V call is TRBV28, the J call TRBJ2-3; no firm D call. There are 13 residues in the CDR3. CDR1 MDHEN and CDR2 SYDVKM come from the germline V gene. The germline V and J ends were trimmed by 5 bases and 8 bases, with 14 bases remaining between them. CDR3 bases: TGTGCCAGCAGTCAACTAAACCCGGGTACGCAGTATTTT. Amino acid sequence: CASSQLNPGTQYF.

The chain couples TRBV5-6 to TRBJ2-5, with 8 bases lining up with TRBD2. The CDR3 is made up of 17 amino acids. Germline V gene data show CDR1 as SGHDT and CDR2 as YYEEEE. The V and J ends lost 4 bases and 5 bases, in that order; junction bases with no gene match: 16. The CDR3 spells CASSIGASGGGTETQYF. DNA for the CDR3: TGTGCCAGCAGCATCGGGGCCAGCGGGGGAGGGACCGAGACCCAGTACTTC. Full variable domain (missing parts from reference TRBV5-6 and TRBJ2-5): DAGVTQSPTHLIKTRGQQVTLRCSPKSGHDTVSWYQQALGQGPQFIFQYYEEEERQRGNFPDRFSGHQFPNYSSELNVNALLLGDSALYLCASSIGASGGGTETQYFGPGTRLLVL.

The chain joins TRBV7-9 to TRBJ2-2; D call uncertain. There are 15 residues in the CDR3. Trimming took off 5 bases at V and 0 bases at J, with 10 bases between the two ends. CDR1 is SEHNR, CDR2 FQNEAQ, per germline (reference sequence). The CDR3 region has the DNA TGTGCCAGCAGCCCCCTTGGAGCGAACACCGGGGAGCTGTTTTTT. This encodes CASSPLGANTGELFF.

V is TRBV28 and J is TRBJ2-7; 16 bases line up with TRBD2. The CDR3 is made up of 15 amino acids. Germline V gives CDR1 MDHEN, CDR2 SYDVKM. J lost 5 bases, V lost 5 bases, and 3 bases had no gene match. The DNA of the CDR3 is TGTGCCAGCAGTGTGGGACTAGCGGGAGGGAACGAGCAGTACTTC. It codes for CASSVGLAGGNEQYF.

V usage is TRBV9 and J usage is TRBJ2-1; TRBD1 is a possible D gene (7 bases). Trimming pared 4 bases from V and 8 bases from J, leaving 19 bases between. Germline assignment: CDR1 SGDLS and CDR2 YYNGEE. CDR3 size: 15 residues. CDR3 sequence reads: CASSSTRGLLDEQFF. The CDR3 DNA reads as TGTGCCAGCAGCTCGACTAGGGGGCTGCTGGATGAGCAGTTCTTC.

CDR3 nucleotides: TGCGCCAGCAGCGGGGAGTTTAGTACCCAGTACTTC. This codes for CASSGEFSTQYF. This chain joins TRBV5-1 and TRBJ2-5; possibly TRBD2 for D (5 bases). The germline V gene has CDR1 SGHRS and CDR2 YFSETQ. The CDR3 sequence is 12 residues long. V was pared by 4 bases and J by 8 bases, with 12 bases between.

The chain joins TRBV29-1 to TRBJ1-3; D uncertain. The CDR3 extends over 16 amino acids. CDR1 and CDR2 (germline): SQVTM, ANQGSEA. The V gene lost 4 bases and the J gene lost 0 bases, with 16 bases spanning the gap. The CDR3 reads CSVAGTADRSGNTIYF. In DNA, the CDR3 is TGCAGCGTTGCGGGTACGGCCGACCGCTCTGGAAACACCATATATTTT.

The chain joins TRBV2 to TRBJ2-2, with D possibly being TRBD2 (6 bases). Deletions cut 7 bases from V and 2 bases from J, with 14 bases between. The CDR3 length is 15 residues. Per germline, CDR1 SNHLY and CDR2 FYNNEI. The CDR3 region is CASISGTLNTGELFF. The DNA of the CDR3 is TGTGCCAGCATTTCCGGGACTCTAAACACCGGGGAGCTGTTTTTT.

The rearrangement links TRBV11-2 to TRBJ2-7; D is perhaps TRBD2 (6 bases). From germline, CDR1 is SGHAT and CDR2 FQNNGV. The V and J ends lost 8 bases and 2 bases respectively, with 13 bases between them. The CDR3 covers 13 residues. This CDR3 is CASLFAGTYEQYF. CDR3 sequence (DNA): TGTGCCAGCCTATTTGCGGGGACCTACGAGCAGTACTTC. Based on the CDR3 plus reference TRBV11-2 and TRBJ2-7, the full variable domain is EAGVAQSPRYKIIEKRQSVAFWCNPISGHATLYWYQQILGQGPKLLIQFQNNGVVDDSQLPKDRFSAERLKGVDSTLKIQPAKLEDSAVYLCASLFAGTYEQYFGPGTRLTVT.

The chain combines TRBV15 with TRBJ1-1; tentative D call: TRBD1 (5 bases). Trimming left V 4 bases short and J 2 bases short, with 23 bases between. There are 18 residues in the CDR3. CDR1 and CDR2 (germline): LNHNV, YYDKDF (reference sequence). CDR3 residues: CATSTAFNSDSLNTEAFF. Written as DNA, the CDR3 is TGTGCCACCAGCACGGCGTTTAATTCTGACAGCCTTAACACTGAAGCTTTCTTT.

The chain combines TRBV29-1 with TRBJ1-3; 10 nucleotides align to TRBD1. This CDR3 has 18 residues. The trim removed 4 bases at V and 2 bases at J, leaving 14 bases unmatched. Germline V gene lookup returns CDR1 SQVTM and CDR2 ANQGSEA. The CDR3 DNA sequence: TGCAGCGTTGTTGGACAGGGGGTTTTACGCATTGCTGGAAACACCATATATTTT. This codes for CSVVGQGVLRIAGNTIYF.